Each of the 9 T cell receptor beta chains below was sequenced from the same sample in a study of control samples from healthy donors and cancer patients. Sequencing used immunoSEQ multiplex PCR; TCRdb keeps in-frame clones, though not all of them. This table has 65,000 to 85,000 clones, roughly 90% appearing once. Sequencing was done on a sample of PBMCs. The origin of the receptors is a woman between 45 and 65 years old with colorectal cancer.

This chain joins TRBV5-1 and TRBJ2-6, with 9 bases lining up with TRBD1. This CDR3 has 23 amino acids. Germline CDR1 reads SGHRS; CDR2 reads YFSETQ. J gave up 2 bases and V 2 bases, and 23 bases lay outside the gene matches. The CDR3 is CASSFLRDRVPTERGAGANVLTF. CDR3 bases: TGCGCCAGCAGCTTCCTCCGGGACAGGGTCCCCACGGAAAGGGGCGCTGGGGCCAACGTCCTGACTTTC.

This rearrangement joins TRBV2 to TRBJ2-2; TRBD1 matches 8 bases. Germline CDR1 reads SNHLY; CDR2 reads FYNNEI. CDR3 length: 15 residues. The trim removed 6 bases at V and 0 bases at J, leaving 3 bases unmatched. The CDR3 DNA follows: TGTGCCAGCAGCTGGACAGGGCCGAACACCGGGGAGCTGTTTTTT. This codes for CASSWTGPNTGELFF. The full variable domain, rest sourced from reference TRBV2 and TRBJ2-2, is EPEVTQTPSHQVTQMGQEVILRCVPISNHLYFYWYRQILGQKVEFLVSFYNNEISEKSEIFDDQFSVERPDGSNFTLKIRSTKLEDSAMYFCASSWTGPNTGELFFGEGSRLTVL.

This chain joins TRBV30 and TRBJ1-2; 7 bases fit TRBD1. Germline lookup yields CDR1 GTSNPN and CDR2 SVGIG (reference sequence). Unmatched junction bases numbered 14, after V lost 6 bases and J lost 4 bases. This CDR3 is built from 15 residues. This CDR3 is CACPQEGGTVYGYTF. Written as DNA, the CDR3 is TGTGCCTGTCCACAAGAAGGGGGCACGGTCTATGGCTACACCTTC.

The V gene is TRBV18, the J gene TRBJ1-1; D might be TRBD1 (5 bases). This CDR3 spans 14 amino acids. V lost 3 bases, J lost 5 bases, and 13 bases lay in between. Germline CDR1 is KGHSH and CDR2 is LQKENI. The CDR3 DNA is TGTGCCAGCTCACCGACGGGGGAGGGGACTGAAGCTTTCTTT. This sequence encodes CASSPTGEGTEAFF.

The gene calls are TRBV6-2 or TRBV6-3 and TRBJ2-7, with D possibly matching TRBD2 (6 bases). The V gene lost 2 bases and the J gene lost 3 bases, with 14 bases spanning the gap. Germline lookup yields CDR1 MNHEY and CDR2 SVGEGT. The CDR3 is made up of 15 amino acids. The CDR3 DNA follows: TGTGCCAGCAGTTACGGCGGTCTAGCGAACTACGAGCAGTACGTC. Its translation is CASSYGGLANYEQYV.

V gene TRBV29-1 combines with J gene TRBJ2-2, with 7 bases lining up with TRBD2. V trimming: 4 bases; J trimming: 4 bases; junction bases outside the gene matches: 3. Germline CDR1 and CDR2: SQVTM and ANQGSEA. The CDR3 contains 13 residues. CDR3 sequence (DNA): TGCAGCGTTGGTCAGCGGGGCACCGGGGAGCTGTTTTTT. It encodes CSVGQRGTGELFF.

V is TRBV5-4 and J is TRBJ2-5, with 9 bases fitting TRBD2. This CDR3 is 14 amino acids long. The J segment lost 1 base and the V segment lost 4 bases, leaving 2 bases of the junction unmatched. Per the germline V gene, CDR1 is SGHNT and CDR2 is YYREEE (reference sequence). CDR3 nucleotide sequence: TGTGCCAGCAGCCGCGGGGGGGCCCAAGAGACCCAGTACTTC. Translated: CASSRGGAQETQYF. Combining the CDR3 with reference TRBV5-4 and TRBJ2-5 gives the whole variable domain ETGVTQSPTHLIKTRGQQVTLRCSSQSGHNTVSWYQQALGQGPQFIFQYYREEENGRGNFPPRFSGLQFPNYSSELNVNALELDDSALYLCASSRGGAQETQYFGPGTRLLVL.

This clone was counted once. J is TRBJ1-1 and V is TRBV11-3; no clear D. The CDR3 runs to 13 residues. Germline CDR1 reads SGHNT; CDR2 reads YENEEA. V was trimmed by 1 base and J by 4 bases, leaving 7 bases between them. The CDR3 bases are TGTGCCAGCAGCTTAGGGAAGACCACTGAAGCTTTCTTT. Its protein product is CASSLGKTTEAFF.

The J gene is TRBJ1-6, the V gene TRBV4-1; D possibly corresponds to TRBD1 (6 bases). The germline V gene encodes CDR1 MGHRA and CDR2 YSYEKL. The CDR3 has 16 amino acids. The germline V and J ends were trimmed by 4 bases and 7 bases, with 17 bases remaining between them. The chain's CDR3 is CASSPPMGGRNSPLHF. The CDR3, as DNA: TGCGCCAGCAGCCCGCCCATGGGGGGCCGGAATTCACCCCTCCACTTT.